Given below is one T cell receptor beta chain in context. Sequencing was performed with immunoSEQ multiplex PCR; in TCRdb, only in-frame clones are kept and a portion is missing. The table gives about 140,000 clones; the top ten clones make up under 2.5% of it. This sample was included in a study of T cell responses to AZD1222 COVID-19 vaccine. The CDR3 has 18 amino acids. Germline CDR1 LNHDA, CDR2 SQIVND (reference sequence). The ends were cut back, 1 base at V and 4 bases at J, with 19 bases in the middle. Sequences were obtained from peripheral blood. This TCR was sampled from an adult in good health. V and J are TRBV19 and TRBJ2-2, with a possible D match to TRBD1 (6 bases). The CDR3 here is CASSIVPVGRGGTGELFF. The CDR3 DNA reads TGTGCCAGTAGTATAGTCCCAGTGGGCAGGGGCGGCACCGGGGAGCTGTTTTTT.